The T cell receptor (beta chain) described here comes from a study of untreated major depressive disorder. Germline V CDR1 and CDR2: MNHEY, SVGAGI. The V gene end was trimmed by 6 bases and the J gene end by 4 bases; junction bases not matched to a gene: 10. The CDR3 is made up of 15 amino acids. Only in-frame clones appear in the TCRdb table, and some are missing; sequencing was by immunoSEQ multiplex PCR. The sample contains 20,000 to 25,000 clones, about nine tenths of which appear only once. Controls never had mood disorders and self-rated depressive symptoms at 5 or less. CD4+ T cells were isolated from thawed PBMCs by magnetic negative selection. As concerns this clone: What it binds is not known.

Regarding the study as a whole: Sequencing comparisons covered only three preselected Vbeta families. Sequencing showed nonsignificant TRBV25-01 and TRBV02-01 differences matching flow cytometry.

The V gene is TRBV6-5, the J gene TRBJ2-5; 8 positions match TRBD1. What was sequenced was CD4+ T cells from PBMCs. This TCR came from a woman in her thirties or forties in good health. CDR3 protein: CASSDPDRGGETQYF. CDR3 sequence (DNA): TGTGCCAGCAGCGACCCTGACAGGGGAGGAGAGACCCAGTACTTC.